These 10 T cell receptor beta chains originate from one sample sequenced in a study of CD8 T cells in ankylosing spondylitis. Study outcomes and limitations: Blood from ankylosing spondylitis patients appeared to carry a characteristic roughly 8-variant TCR beta motif.

These TCRs are of unknown antigen specificity. Each CDR3 protein is one row after TCRdb ran MiXCR on the 5' RACE reads. The sample comprises fewer than 500,000 distinct CDR3 sequences, 25% to 30% of which are singletons, and about 0.92% rests with the top ten. Material: blood, either unsorted or a sorted T cell fraction (not recorded which). The receptor set was obtained from a male donor with ankylosing spondylitis.

This clonotype has only a few counts. The chain has TRBV20-1 and TRBJ2-2; 14 nucleotides match TRBD2. The CDR3 totals 15 residues. V was pared by 6 bases and J by 3 bases, with 3 bases of the junction left unmatched. Germline V gene sequence: CDR1 DFQATT, CDR2 SNEGSKA (reference sequence). The CDR3 region is CSARLAGGDTGELFF. The CDR3 nucleotides are TGCAGTGCAAGACTAGCGGGAGGGGACACCGGGGAGCTGTTTTTT.

The genes are TRBV10-3 and TRBJ2-1; D is undetermined. Between the trimmed V and J ends, which lost 8 bases and 10 bases, there was a span of 6 bases. Germline V gene sequence: CDR1 ENHRY, CDR2 SYGVKD. The length of the CDR3 is 9 residues. CDR3 sequence reads: CAIEQEQFF. The CDR3 DNA reads TGTGCCATCGAACAGGAGCAGTTCTTC.

This chain uses TRBV20-1 with TRBJ2-1, with 10 bases that match TRBD2. CDR1 and CDR2 from the germline V gene are DFQATT and SNEGSKA (reference sequence). V trimming: 2 bases; J trimming: 4 bases; junction bases outside the gene matches: 5. This CDR3 has 15 amino acids. This chain's CDR3 is CSARRAGGLYNEQFF. CDR3 DNA sequence: TGCAGTGCTAGAAGAGCGGGAGGGCTTTACAATGAGCAGTTCTTC.

This sequence joins TRBV20-1 and TRBJ1-1, with D perhaps matching TRBD1 (6 bases). This CDR3 is built from 14 residues. V was shortened by 1 base and J by 0 bases, with 9 bases between the two germline ends. The germline gives CDR1 DFQATT, CDR2 SNEGSKA (reference sequence). The CDR3 protein is CSARAAGVNTEAFF. CDR3 coding DNA: TGCAGTGCTAGAGCGGCAGGGGTGAACACTGAAGCTTTCTTT.

This clonotype turned up a few times. The rearrangement links TRBV29-1 to TRBJ2-1; 9 positions agree with TRBD2. CDR3 length: 13 amino acids. V dropped 4 bases and J dropped 4; count of bases not matched to a gene: 2. The germline CDR1 and CDR2 sequences are SQVTM and ANQGSEA. CDR3 sequence reads: CSVGTSAYNEQFF. For the CDR3, the DNA is TGCAGCGTTGGGACTAGCGCTTACAATGAGCAGTTCTTC.

This clonotype has only a few counts. V usage is TRBV27 and J usage is TRBJ2-3, with D possibly TRBD2 on 5 matching bases. Germline V gene data show CDR1 as MNHEY and CDR2 as SMNVEV (reference sequence). The CDR3 spans 13 residues. Trimming pared 1 base from V and 5 bases from J, leaving 7 bases between. The CDR3 DNA reads TGTGCCAGCAGTTTATTCGCGGGAGATACGCAGTATTTT. This translates into CASSLFAGDTQYF.

This clonotype occurred many times. The chain employs TRBV7-9 and TRBJ2-5; D uncertain. V was shortened by 4 bases and J by 2 bases, with 5 bases between the two germline ends. This CDR3 is built from 12 residues. Germline loops: CDR1 SEHNR, CDR2 FQNEAQ (reference sequence). The CDR3 protein is CASSYSQETQYF. In nucleotides, the CDR3 is TGTGCCAGCAGCTACTCGCAAGAGACCCAGTACTTC.

This clonotype was counted a few times. J is TRBJ1-1 and V is TRBV20-1, with D unresolved. Germline CDR1 is DFQATT and CDR2 is SNEGSKA (reference sequence). The CDR3 sequence is 13 residues long. The V and J ends lost 0 bases and 0 bases respectively, with 5 bases between them. CDR3 sequence (DNA): TGCAGTGCTAGAGATCCGTTGAACACTGAAGCTTTCTTT. This encodes CSARDPLNTEAFF.

The V call is TRBV28, the J call TRBJ2-5, with 12 bases aligning to TRBD2. Germline loops: CDR1 MDHEN, CDR2 SYDVKM. Germline trimming cut 7 bases from V and 4 bases from J; bases unmatched to any gene: 13. The CDR3 sequence is 17 residues long. CDR3 sequence (DNA): TGTGCCAGCAAGCCGGGACTAGCGGGCCTAACGGGAGAGACCCAGTACTTC. This encodes CASKPGLAGLTGETQYF.

This clonotype was observed a handful of times. V gene TRBV2 combines with J gene TRBJ2-1; perhaps TRBD2 as D (6 bases). Trimming pared 9 bases from V and 9 bases from J, leaving 18 bases between. This CDR3 region has 13 residues. The germline gives CDR1 SNHLY, CDR2 FYNNEI. CDR3 DNA sequence: TGTGCCAGTTCCAATCTCAGGGACTCTGAGCAGTTCTTC. Translation: CASSNLRDSEQFF.